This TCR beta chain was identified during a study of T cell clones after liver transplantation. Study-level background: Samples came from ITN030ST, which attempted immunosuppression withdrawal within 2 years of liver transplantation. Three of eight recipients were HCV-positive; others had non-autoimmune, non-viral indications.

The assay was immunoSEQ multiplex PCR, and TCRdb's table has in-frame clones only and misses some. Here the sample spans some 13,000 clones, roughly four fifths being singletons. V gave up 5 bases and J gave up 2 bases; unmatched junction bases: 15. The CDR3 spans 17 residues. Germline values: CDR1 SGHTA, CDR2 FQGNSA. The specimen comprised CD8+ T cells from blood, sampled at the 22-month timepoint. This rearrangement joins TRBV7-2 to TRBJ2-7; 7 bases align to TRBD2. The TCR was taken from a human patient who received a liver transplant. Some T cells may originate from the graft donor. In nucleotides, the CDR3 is TGTGCCAGCAGCCGAACCTCCACCCGGGGACTACCCTACGAGCAGTACTTC. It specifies CASSRTSTRGLPYEQYF.